The 12 T cell receptor beta chains below were found in one sample sequenced in a study of monozygotic twins with inflammatory bowel disease. Reanalyzing the 5' RACE reads, TCRdb keeps one entry per CDR3 protein, without DNA. Its table lists approximately 100,000 distinct CDR3 sequences. Sequences were obtained from blood. The receptors come from a human donor with ulcerative colitis or Crohn's disease, or a healthy co-twin of an affected twin (not recorded which).

The chain uses TRBV5-1 and TRBJ1-6; the TRBD1 assignment by TCRdb is unverifiable without DNA. The CDR3 runs to 14 residues. Germline V gene sequence: CDR1 SGHRS, CDR2 YFSETQ. CDR3 loop: CASSLGQGIHPLHF.

The rearrangement links TRBV12-3 or TRBV12-4 to TRBJ1-3; the TCRdb D gene call, TRBD1, has no DNA to confirm it. The CDR3 spans 12 residues. This CDR3 reads CATGASGNTIYF.

The chain is built from TRBV12-3 or TRBV12-4 and TRBJ1-1; TCRdb's assignment of TRBD1 cannot be checked, as there is no DNA. This CDR3 comprises 17 residues. The CDR3 region is CASSLYGLTGIDTEAFF.

The V and J genes are TRBV7-9 and TRBJ1-5; absent DNA, TCRdb's TRBD1 call cannot be checked. CDR1 and CDR2 (germline): SEHNR, FQNEAQ (reference sequence). There are 15 residues in the CDR3. CDR3 residues: CASSSGTGDHQPQHF.

V gene TRBV7-3 combines with J gene TRBJ2-5; TCRdb gives TRBD1 as the D gene, but with no DNA this cannot be confirmed. The germline V gene has CDR1 SGHTA and CDR2 FQGTGA. This CDR3 spans 19 amino acids. The CDR3 reads CASSFGFQRGPNSQETQYF.

The chain combines TRBV19 with TRBJ2-6; TCRdb's D gene call, TRBD1, goes unchecked for lack of DNA. CDR3 length equals 16 residues. Germline V gene lookup returns CDR1 LNHDA and CDR2 SQIVND (reference sequence). CDR3: CASSTRWGAGANVLTF.

The chain is built from TRBV3-1 and TRBJ2-6; with no DNA, the TCRdb D assignment of TRBD2 cannot be verified. Germline-derived CDR1 and CDR2 are LGHDT and YNNKEL (reference sequence). The CDR3 spans 13 residues. This chain's CDR3 is CASGLAETNVLTF.

V is TRBV28 and J is TRBJ2-7; no DNA is available, so the TRBD1 call from TCRdb remains unchecked. The CDR3 consists of 13 residues. The germline V gene encodes CDR1 MDHEN and CDR2 SYDVKM. CDR3: CASSPRGAYEQYF.

The chain combines TRBV21-1 with TRBJ2-5; TCRdb indicates TRBD2, and absent DNA this call remains unverified. TRBV21-1 is tagged as a pseudogene. The CDR3 sequence is 18 residues long. The CDR3 protein is CASSDPCGPQIGEETQYF.

The rearrangement joins TRBV20-1 to TRBJ1-3; no DNA is available, so the TRBD1 call from TCRdb remains unchecked. Germline CDR1 reads DFQATT; CDR2 reads SNEGSKA (reference sequence). This CDR3 spans 15 amino acids. The CDR3 spells CSARVPEGSGNTIYF.

V and J are TRBV12-3 or TRBV12-4 and TRBJ2-1; TCRdb's D call, TRBD1, is unchecked because there is no DNA. The CDR3 is 16 residues long. The CDR3 loop reads CASSLLRAGGVDEQFF.

The V and J genes are TRBV5-1 and TRBJ2-7; TCRdb reports TRBD1, a call that lacks DNA to check it against. Germline CDR1 SGHRS, CDR2 YFSETQ. This CDR3 region has 14 residues. The CDR3 sequence is CASSITGTSYEQYF.